These 28 T cell receptor beta chains were all obtained from the same sample, sequenced in a study of cytomegalovirus exposure and HLA in healthy donors. Sequencing used immunoSEQ multiplex PCR; TCRdb keeps in-frame clones, though not all of them. The sample holds roughly 200,000 clones, approximately 78% seen once. The sequenced sample was PBMCs. These receptors originate from a young woman in good health and CMV-seronegative.

The J gene is TRBJ1-5, the V gene TRBV5-1; perhaps TRBD1 as D (6 bases). Trimming shortened V by 6 bases and J by 7 bases, and 20 bases separated the two germline ends. CDR1 and CDR2 (germline): SGHRS, YFSETQ. The CDR3 has 15 amino acids. The CDR3 region has the DNA TGCGCCAGCACCCCTACCGGGGGGCTCGGGCAGCCCCAGCATTTT. Its protein product is CASTPTGGLGQPQHF.

This clone was recorded once. V usage is TRBV5-1 and J usage is TRBJ2-2; 7 nucleotides line up with TRBD2. The CDR3 sequence is 16 residues long. Germline V lookup: CDR1 SGHRS, CDR2 YFSETQ. J gave up 4 bases and V 3 bases, and 9 bases lay outside the gene matches. As DNA, the CDR3 is TGCGCCAGCAGCTGGCCGGCGGGGGAAAGCACCGGGGAGCTGTTTTTT. This sequence encodes CASSWPAGESTGELFF.

This chain connects TRBV11-2 to TRBJ1-2, with D possibly being TRBD1 (5 bases). This CDR3 has 14 residues. Germline values: CDR1 SGHAT, CDR2 FQNNGV. Trimming cost V 6 bases and J 6 bases, with 17 bases left between them. CDR3 loop: CASRISGGADGYTF. CDR3 nucleotides: TGTGCCAGCAGAATCTCCGGGGGAGCGGATGGCTACACCTTC.

In this sample, this clone turned up a few times. This chain links TRBV11-3 with TRBJ2-3; 14 positions agree with TRBD2. Unmatched junction bases numbered 4, after V lost 5 bases and J lost 0 bases. Germline V gene data show CDR1 as SGHNT and CDR2 as YENEEA. The CDR3 consists of 17 residues. The CDR3 region is CASSPWTSGGSTDTQYF. The CDR3 DNA is TGTGCCAGCAGCCCCTGGACTAGCGGGGGGAGCACAGATACGCAGTATTTT.

The V and J genes are TRBV4-2 and TRBJ2-3; 14 bases are a match to TRBD2. J gave up 9 bases and V 0 bases, and 17 bases lay outside the gene matches. The CDR3 has 20 amino acids. Germline V lookup: CDR1 LGHNA, CDR2 YNFKEQ. The CDR3 sequence: CASSQDKLGLGLAGAGTQYF. The CDR3 bases are TGTGCCAGCAGCCAAGATAAGCTTGGGCTGGGACTAGCGGGGGCTGGCACGCAGTATTTT.

V usage is TRBV6-1 and J usage is TRBJ2-2; the match to TRBD2 covers 7 bases. The CDR3 length is 15 residues. Germline V gene data show CDR1 as MNHNS and CDR2 as SASEGT. Trimming cost V 2 bases and J 4 bases; bases outside gene matches: 4. The CDR3 reads CASSERGGVTGELFF. The CDR3 DNA reads as TGTGCCAGCAGTGAAAGGGGAGGGGTCACCGGGGAGCTGTTTTTT.

The chain employs TRBV2 and TRBJ2-5, with TRBD1 matching over 9 bases. There are 18 residues in the CDR3. Germline V gene data show CDR1 as SNHLY and CDR2 as FYNNEI. V lost 1 base, J lost 2 bases, and 11 bases stayed unmatched. DNA for the CDR3: TGTGCCAGCAGTGAAGGACAGGGGGTCAAAATACCTCAAGAGACCCAGTACTTC. Residues: CASSEGQGVKIPQETQYF.

This clone was counted once. The CDR3 is CASSLSRADYGYTF. CDR3 sequence (DNA): TGTGCCAGCAGTTTATCGAGGGCAGACTATGGCTACACCTTC. The chain links TRBV27 to TRBJ1-2; no clear D gene. The CDR3 is 14 residues long. V gave up 0 bases and J gave up 3 bases, with 8 bases separating them. Germline V lookup: CDR1 MNHEY, CDR2 SMNVEV (reference sequence).

The chain is built from TRBV27 and TRBJ2-3; D is possibly TRBD2 (7 bases). With 5 bases removed from V and 1 base from J, the gap between germline ends came to 25 bases. Germline V gives CDR1 MNHEY, CDR2 SMNVEV (reference sequence). This CDR3 spans 19 amino acids. CDR3 sequence: CASSPRFLAGASGTDTQYF. The CDR3 coding sequence is TGTGCCAGCAGTCCTCGGTTCCTCGCGGGGGCCTCCGGCACAGATACGCAGTATTTT.

The chain couples TRBV5-1 to TRBJ2-5; 10 bases fit TRBD2. The CDR3 has 15 amino acids. CDR1 is SGHRS and CDR2 is YFSETQ in the germline V gene. V lost 7 bases and J lost 5; bases outside the gene matches: 11. The CDR3 coding sequence is TGCGCCAGCTGTACTACCGGGACTAGCGTCGAGACCCAGTACTTC. Residues: CASCTTGTSVETQYF.

This chain's CDR3 is CSVALGQSTWNEQYF. The DNA for the CDR3 is TGCAGCGTTGCTTTGGGACAAAGCACCTGGAACGAGCAGTACTTC. V usage is TRBV29-1 and J usage is TRBJ2-7, with TRBD1 as a possible D gene (6 bases). The germline V gene has CDR1 SQVTM and CDR2 ANQGSEA. The CDR3 contains 15 residues. V lost 4 bases, J lost 5 bases, and 21 bases lay in between.

The rearrangement joins TRBV28 to TRBJ2-1; a weak D match, TRBD2 (5 bases). The CDR3 contains 14 residues. Germline V gene data show CDR1 as MDHEN and CDR2 as SYDVKM. The V end was cut by 4 bases, the J end by 9 bases, with 16 bases between. The CDR3: CASSSDGRSGEQFF. DNA for the CDR3: TGTGCCAGCAGTTCGGACGGAAGGAGCGGTGAGCAGTTCTTC.

The chain employs TRBV10-1 and TRBJ2-2; D possibly corresponds to TRBD2 (6 bases). The V end lost 1 base, the J end lost 5 bases, and 11 bases lay between the germline ends. This CDR3 spans 15 amino acids. CDR1 and CDR2 (germline): WNHNN, SYGVQD (reference sequence). For the CDR3, the DNA is TGCGCCAGCAGTGAGTGGGGAGCGGGTACCGGGGAGCTGTTTTTT. Translating gives CASSEWGAGTGELFF.

J is TRBJ2-7 and V is TRBV29-1; D unclear. The CDR3 consists of 13 residues. Trimming took off 3 bases at V and 5 bases at J, with 14 bases between the two ends. Germline V gene sequence: CDR1 SQVTM, CDR2 ANQGSEA. Written as DNA, the CDR3 is TGCAGCGTTGATTTCGTGGGCCAGAACGAGCAGTACTTC. It encodes CSVDFVGQNEQYF.

The gene calls are TRBV4-1 and TRBJ2-3, with D possibly being TRBD2 (6 bases). V lost 4 bases and J lost 3, with 11 bases in between. Germline V gives CDR1 MGHRA, CDR2 YSYEKL. The CDR3 covers 14 residues. CDR3 DNA: TGCGCCAGCAGCCCCCACGGGGGTACAGATACGCAGTATTTT. It specifies CASSPHGGTDTQYF.

The chain is built from TRBV27 and TRBJ1-5, with D perhaps matching TRBD1 (6 bases). The V gene lost 7 bases and the J gene lost 4 bases, with 26 bases spanning the gap. Germline V gene lookup returns CDR1 MNHEY and CDR2 SMNVEV (reference sequence). The CDR3 is made up of 18 amino acids. CDR3 in amino acids: CASIRVLGGPLENQPQHF. Here the CDR3 DNA reads TGTGCCAGCATCCGGGTATTGGGGGGGCCCCTCGAGAATCAGCCCCAGCATTTT.

The gene calls are TRBV28 and TRBJ2-7; D is perhaps TRBD2 (7 bases). V lost 6 bases and J lost 4, with 16 bases in between. CDR1 MDHEN and CDR2 SYDVKM come from the germline V gene. CDR3 length: 14 amino acids. CDR3 sequence reads: CASRRGTLLYEQYF. The DNA of the CDR3 is TGTGCCAGCAGGCGGGGGACACTACTTTACGAGCAGTACTTC.

The V gene is TRBV9, the J gene TRBJ2-3; maybe TRBD1 (6 bases). This CDR3 region has 13 residues. CDR1 and CDR2 from the germline V gene are SGDLS and YYNGEE. Trimming cost V 2 bases and J 3 bases, with 7 bases left between them. The CDR3, as DNA: TGTGCCAGCAGCGTTACAGGGACAGATACGCAGTATTTT. The encoded protein is CASSVTGTDTQYF.

The V call is TRBV10-3, the J call TRBJ2-2, with unresolved D. V was pared by 8 bases and J by 0 bases, with 13 bases between. Germline-derived CDR1 and CDR2 are ENHRY and SYGVKD. This CDR3 has 15 amino acids. This chain's CDR3 is CAIGVGITNTGELFF. DNA for the CDR3: TGTGCCATCGGAGTTGGCATCACGAACACCGGGGAGCTGTTTTTT.

The chain employs TRBV27 and TRBJ1-1; 8 bases map to TRBD1. Germline CDR1 is MNHEY and CDR2 is SMNVEV (reference sequence). The trim removed 5 bases at V and 1 base at J, leaving 6 bases unmatched. The CDR3 contains 15 residues. The CDR3 nucleotides are TGTGCCAGCAGTCGAACCGGGACAGGGAACACTGAAGCTTTCTTT. Translation gives CASSRTGTGNTEAFF.

This clone was detected a few times. This chain uses TRBV7-2 with TRBJ2-7, with 9 nucleotides matching TRBD2. The CDR3 runs to 16 residues. V lost 0 bases and J lost 9; bases outside the gene matches: 12. Germline values: CDR1 SGHTA, CDR2 FQGNSA. The chain's CDR3 is CASSLAGTSWTGGQYF. CDR3 DNA sequence: TGTGCCAGCAGCTTAGCGGGGACTAGCTGGACCGGGGGGCAGTACTTC. The complete variable domain, with remaining parts taken from reference TRBV7-2 and TRBJ2-7, reads GAGVSQSPSNKVTEKGKDVELRCDPISGHTALYWYRQSLGQGLEFLIYFQGNSAPDKSGLPSDRFSAERTGGSVSTLTIQRTQQEDSAVYLCASSLAGTSWTGGQYFGPGTRLTVT.

This clone has only one observation. The rearrangement joins TRBV5-6 to TRBJ2-2; TRBD2 is a possible D gene (5 bases). The CDR3 is 16 residues long. In germline, CDR1 is SGHDT, CDR2 YYEEEE. V lost 2 bases and J lost 1, with 12 bases in between. The CDR3 region has the DNA TGTGCCAGCAGCTTTGGTGTCCGGGAGAACACCGGGGAGCTGTTTTTT. Protein sequence: CASSFGVRENTGELFF.

The chain employs TRBV5-6 and TRBJ2-5, with D unresolved. The germline V gene has CDR1 SGHDT and CDR2 YYEEEE. Trimming left V 2 bases short and J 0 bases short, with 11 bases between. This CDR3 spans 15 amino acids. The CDR3 DNA reads as TGTGCCAGCAGCTTCCTTACAACCCACCAAGAGACCCAGTACTTC. Translation: CASSFLTTHQETQYF.

The chain couples TRBV7-9 to TRBJ2-3; unclear D gene. Germline values: CDR1 SEHNR, CDR2 FQNEAQ (reference sequence). Trimming left V 7 bases short and J 1 base short, with 12 bases between. The CDR3 consists of 14 residues. The DNA for the CDR3 is TGTGCCAGCAACATCGACGAGGGCACAGATACGCAGTATTTT. Encoded protein: CASNIDEGTDTQYF.

The chain uses TRBV18 and TRBJ2-3; TRBD1 matches 8 bases. The CDR3 covers 14 residues. The V gene end was trimmed by 6 bases and the J gene end by 5 bases; junction bases not matched to a gene: 7. Germline CDR1 KGHSH, CDR2 LQKENI. The CDR3 spells CASSKDRVIDTQYF. CDR3 nucleotides: TGTGCCAGCTCTAAGGACAGGGTGATAGATACGCAGTATTTT. Full variable domain (missing parts from reference TRBV18 and TRBJ2-3): NAGVMQNPRHLVRRRGQEARLRCSPMKGHSHVYWYRQLPEEGLKFMVYLQKENIIDESGMPKERFSAEFPKEGPSILRIQQVVRGDSAAYFCASSKDRVIDTQYFGPGTRLTVL.

The gene calls are TRBV29-1 and TRBJ2-7; 8 bases match TRBD1. CDR3 length: 15 amino acids. V lost 1 base and J lost 2; bases outside the gene matches: 7. The germline gives CDR1 SQVTM, CDR2 ANQGSEA. DNA of the CDR3: TGCAGCGTTGAAGTAGGACAGGGATTAACCTACGAGCAGTACTTC. The encoded protein is CSVEVGQGLTYEQYF.

This clone has just a few counts. A junction end diverges from the germline sequence, so it may reflect a read error. The CDR3 is CARGDPQAF. CDR3 nucleotide sequence: TGTGCCAGGGGCGATCCGCAAGCATTT. The rearrangement joins TRBV6-6 to TRBJ1-1; D not resolved. This CDR3 has 9 residues. Germline values: CDR1 MNHNY, CDR2 SVGAGI (reference sequence).

The genes are TRBV27 and TRBJ1-5, with 9 bases aligning to TRBD1. The CDR3 spans 16 residues. CDR1 and CDR2 from the germline V gene are MNHEY and SMNVEV (reference sequence). With V trimmed by 5 bases and J by 3 bases, 8 bases remained unmatched. The CDR3 sequence: CASSPAYRGPNQPQHF. The CDR3 nucleotides read TGTGCCAGCAGTCCTGCCTACAGGGGGCCCAATCAGCCCCAGCATTTT.